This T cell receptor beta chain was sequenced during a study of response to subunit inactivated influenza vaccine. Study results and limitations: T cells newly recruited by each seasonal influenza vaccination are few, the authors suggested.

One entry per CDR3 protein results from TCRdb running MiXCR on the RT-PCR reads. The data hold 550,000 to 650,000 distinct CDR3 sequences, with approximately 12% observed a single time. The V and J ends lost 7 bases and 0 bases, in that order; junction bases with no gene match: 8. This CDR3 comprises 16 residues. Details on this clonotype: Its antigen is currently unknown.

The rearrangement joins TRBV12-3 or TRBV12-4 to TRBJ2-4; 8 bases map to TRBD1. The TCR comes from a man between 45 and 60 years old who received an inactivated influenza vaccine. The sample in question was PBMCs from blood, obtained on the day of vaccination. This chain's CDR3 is CASTQGQGLAKNIQYF. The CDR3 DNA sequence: TGTGCCAGCACCCAAGGACAGGGACTAGCCAAAAACATTCAGTACTTC.